This is a list of T cell receptor beta chains from one sample in a study of blood T cells in healthy people across ages. TCRdb processed the 5' RACE reads anew with MiXCR; each CDR3 protein has one entry. The table records over 1.5 million distinct CDR3 sequences, approximately 50% of them present only once. Sequenced: blood. The receptors stem from a woman aged 40 to 49 in good health. The CDR3 runs from the conserved cysteine through the conserved F or W.

TRBV6-1	CASREQGESYGYTF
TRBV5-1	CASSWDPTTNTEAFF
TRBV6-5	CASSYGTQGTYEQYF
TRBV18	CASSAGQVDTDTQYF
TRBV3-1	CASSQEIAGAFTDTQYF
TRBV28	CASSTLAGGHNGETQYF
TRBV7-9	CASSKDRVGEKLFF
TRBV4-2	CASSQAVHNEQFF
TRBV11-2	CASSLGQGFRDTQYF
TRBV28	CASSIGQGEYQETQYF
TRBV9	CASSVDRNGYTF
TRBV6-2/TRBV6-3	CASSYVQILNEQFF
TRBV4-3	CASSQGSNNYGYTF
TRBV18	CASSPTGEKYEQYF
TRBV14	CASSQDAGVTEAFF
TRBV9	CASSDAGAGGNSPLHF
TRBV29-1	CSVGLVPDTQYF
TRBV6-6	CASLDGHFPYEQYF
TRBV18	CASSPLQGISTGANVLTF
TRBV28	CATKKQGLNTEAFF
TRBV9	CASTPGPGPGANVLTF
TRBV18	CASSPFTGRTGELFF